These T cell receptor beta chains were read from a single sample in a study of OX40 agonist ivuxolimab in advanced cancers. Assay used: immunoSEQ multiplex PCR; TCRdb lists only in-frame clones, some missing. Among tens of thousands of clones listed, around 80% were seen once. The starting material was CD4+ or CD8+ T cells sorted from blood, obtained in a trial of the OX40 agonist ivuxolimab. All receptors derive from an adult with an advanced solid tumor such as melanoma, head and neck, liver or kidney cancer. Each CDR3 is given with its conserved first and last residue. The D gene is left open where the match is weak. Size values are once, few and many counts, or a class for expanded clones, and some rows have none.

cdr3_length,j_call,d_call,v_call,clone_size,cdr3_aa,cdr3_nt
14,TRBJ1-2,TRBD1,TRBV6-5,-,CASRPPQGADGYTF,TGTGCCAGCAGGCCGCCACAGGGGGCGGATGGCTACACCTTC
15,TRBJ2-7,TRBD2,TRBV5-1,-,CASSREGLAGYEQYF,TGCGCCAGCAGCCGGGAGGGACTAGCGGGATACGAGCAGTACTTC
14,TRBJ1-3,-,TRBV19,-,CASSTGQPGNTIYF,TGTGCCAGTAGTACGGGACAACCTGGAAACACCATATATTTT
15,TRBJ2-7,-,TRBV12-5,-,CASATPARGPYEQYF,TGTGCTAGTGCCACCCCCGCGCGGGGGCCCTACGAGCAGTACTTC
13,TRBJ1-1,-,TRBV15,-,CATSGDPSTEAFF,TGTGCCACCAGCGGCGATCCATCAACTGAAGCTTTCTTT
12,TRBJ2-7,-,TRBV30,-,CAWSRTSYEQYF,TGTGCCTGGAGTAGGACGAGCTACGAGCAGTACTTC
16,TRBJ2-5,-,TRBV4-1,-,CASSPDQDGGGETQYF,TGCGCCAGCAGCCCCGACCAGGATGGCGGTGGAGAGACCCAGTACTTC
14,TRBJ2-1,TRBD2,TRBV6-5,once,CASKVAGGRNEQFF,TGTGCCAGCAAGGTAGCGGGAGGGAGAAATGAGCAGTTCTTC
13,TRBJ2-3,-,TRBV5-1,-,CASSTAGTDTQYF,TGCGCCAGCAGTACGGCGGGCACAGATACGCAGTATTTT
12,TRBJ2-1,-,TRBV5-4,-,CASSLRGDEQFF,TGTGCCAGCAGCCTCCGCGGGGATGAGCAGTTCTTC
13,TRBJ1-5,-,TRBV6-1,-,CASSEYGNQPQHF,TGTGCCAGCAGTGAATATGGCAATCAGCCCCAGCATTTT
15,TRBJ2-1,TRBD1,TRBV2,-,CASSSDRDPYNEQFF,TGTGCCAGCAGTTCCGACAGGGACCCCTACAATGAGCAGTTCTTC
14,TRBJ2-2,-,TRBV28,-,CASGLEANTGELFF,TGTGCCAGCGGATTGGAGGCGAACACCGGGGAGCTGTTTTTT
15,TRBJ2-7,TRBD2,TRBV27,-,CASSLSGGPSYEQYF,TGTGCCAGCAGTTTGTCGGGAGGGCCCTCCTACGAGCAGTACTTC
14,TRBJ1-4,-,TRBV6-5,-,CASSYYIGNEKLFF,TGTGCCAGCAGTTACTATATAGGGAATGAAAAACTGTTTTTT
15,TRBJ2-5,-,TRBV7-1,-,CASSRRLDYRETQYF,TGTGCCAGCAGCCGACGCCTGGACTATAGGGAGACCCAGTACTTC